This T cell receptor (beta chain) originates from a study of blood T cell repertoires in COVID-19. Study summary: The United States, Italy and Spain were the sources of the acute and convalescent COVID-19 samples. T cells, B-cell-depleted T cells, or PBMCs supplied cDNA or gDNA.

CDR3 length equals 15 residues. The V gene end was trimmed by 6 bases and the J gene end by 6 bases; junction bases not matched to a gene: 12. The V gene's germline CDR1 is MDHEN and CDR2 SYDVKM. Libraries were prepared by immunoSEQ multiplex PCR; TCRdb keeps only in-frame clonotypes and omits some of them. Seen here are about 320,000 clones, more than 70% observed once, and the top ten hold 1.5% to 2%. The J gene is TRBJ1-2, the V gene TRBV28, with 8 bases fitting TRBD1. The receptor was isolated from a woman aged 30 to 39 with COVID-19, enrolled during active disease. The specimen sequenced was peripheral blood. CDR3 sequence (DNA): TGTGCCAGCAGCCAGGGGCCAGGGGGCTTTCATGGCTACACCTTC. Translating it yields CASSQGPGGFHGYTF.